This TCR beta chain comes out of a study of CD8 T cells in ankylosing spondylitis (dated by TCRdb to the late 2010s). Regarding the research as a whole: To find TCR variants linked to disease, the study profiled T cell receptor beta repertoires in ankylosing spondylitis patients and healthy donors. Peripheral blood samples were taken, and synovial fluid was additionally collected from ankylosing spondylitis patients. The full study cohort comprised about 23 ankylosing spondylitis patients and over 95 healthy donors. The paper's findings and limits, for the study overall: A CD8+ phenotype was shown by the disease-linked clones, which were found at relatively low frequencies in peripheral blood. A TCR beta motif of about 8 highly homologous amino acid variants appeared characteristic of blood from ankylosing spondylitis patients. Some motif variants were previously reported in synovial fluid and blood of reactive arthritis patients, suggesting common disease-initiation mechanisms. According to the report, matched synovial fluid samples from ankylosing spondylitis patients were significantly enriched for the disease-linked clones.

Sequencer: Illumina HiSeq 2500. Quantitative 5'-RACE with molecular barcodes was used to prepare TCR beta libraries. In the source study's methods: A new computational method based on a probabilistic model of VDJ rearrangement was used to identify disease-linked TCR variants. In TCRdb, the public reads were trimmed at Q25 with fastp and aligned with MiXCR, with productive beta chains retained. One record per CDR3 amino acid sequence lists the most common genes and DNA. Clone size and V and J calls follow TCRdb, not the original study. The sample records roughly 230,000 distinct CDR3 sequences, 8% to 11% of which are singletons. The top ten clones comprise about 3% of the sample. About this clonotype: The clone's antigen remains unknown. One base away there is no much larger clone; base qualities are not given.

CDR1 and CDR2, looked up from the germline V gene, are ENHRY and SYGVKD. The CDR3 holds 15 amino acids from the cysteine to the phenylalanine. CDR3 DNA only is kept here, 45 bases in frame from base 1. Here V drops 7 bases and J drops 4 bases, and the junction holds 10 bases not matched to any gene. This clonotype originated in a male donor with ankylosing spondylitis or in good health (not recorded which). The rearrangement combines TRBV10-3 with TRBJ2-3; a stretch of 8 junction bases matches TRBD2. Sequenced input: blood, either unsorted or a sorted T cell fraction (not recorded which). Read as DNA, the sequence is TGTGCCATCACCGCGGGGGGAGGGAGGGCAGATACGCAGTATTTT. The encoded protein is CAITAGGGRADTQYF.